The rows below give T cell receptor beta chains drawn from one sample of a study of T cells after yellow fever vaccination. One entry per CDR3 protein results from TCRdb running MiXCR on the 5' RACE reads. Of about 500,000 distinct CDR3 sequences detected, 17% appear once; the ten largest clones hold 15% to 20%. The sample in question was PBMCs, obtained about 5 days after the first yellow fever vaccination. Receptors were obtained from a man between 18 and 29 years old who received the YFV17D yellow fever vaccine. Each CDR3 is given with its conserved first and last residue. Each record gives: clone size, D gene, CDR3 length, J gene, V gene, CDR3 protein, CDR3 DNA. D genes are given only for firm matches. A clone size is listed for some rows: how often the clone was seen (once, few, many), or a class if it is expanded.

size: few; D: TRBD1; length: 15; J: TRBJ2-2; V: TRBV6-1; CDR3: CASNDWAGGSGELFF; DNA: TGTGCCAGCAATGACTGGGCAGGGGGATCCGGGGAGCTGTTTTTT
size: many; D: NA; length: 14; J: TRBJ2-1; V: TRBV5-1; CDR3: CASNRDPAYNEQFF; DNA: TGCGCCAGCAACCGGGACCCGGCCTACAATGAGCAGTTCTTC
size: few; D: NA; length: 14; J: TRBJ1-5; V: TRBV2; CDR3: CASSEVWLGQPQHF; DNA: TGTGCCAGCAGTGAGGTTTGGTTGGGCCAGCCCCAGCATTTT
size: NA; D: TRBD2; length: 13; J: TRBJ2-5; V: TRBV6-6; CDR3: CASRRLAHETQYF; DNA: TGTGCCAGCAGAAGACTAGCCCACGAGACCCAGTACTTC
size: once; D: TRBD2; length: 15; J: TRBJ2-3; V: TRBV7-9; CDR3: CASSRSSGGAGTQYF; DNA: TGTGCCAGCAGCCGGTCTAGCGGGGGGGCCGGTACGCAGTATTTT
size: NA; D: NA; length: 15; J: TRBJ2-7; V: TRBV9; CDR3: CASSVGMGRTYEQYF; DNA: TGTGCCAGCAGCGTAGGAATGGGGCGTACTTACGAGCAGTACTTC
size: many; D: TRBD2; length: 16; J: TRBJ2-1; V: TRBV7-2; CDR3: CASSSPTSGAYNEQFF; DNA: TGTGCCAGCAGCTCGCCGACTAGCGGGGCTTACAATGAGCAGTTCTTC
size: NA; D: NA; length: 15; J: TRBJ2-5; V: TRBV3-1; CDR3: CASSQGFGSRETQYF; DNA: TGTGCCAGCAGCCAAGGCTTTGGGTCTCGAGAGACCCAGTACTTC
size: few; D: NA; length: 14; J: TRBJ1-4; V: TRBV20-1; CDR3: CSASPQLGNEKLFF; DNA: TGCAGTGCTAGTCCGCAGTTAGGGAATGAAAAACTGTTTTTT
size: few; D: NA; length: 12; J: TRBJ1-2; V: TRBV6-5; CDR3: CASSYRGEGYTF; DNA: TGTGCCAGCAGTTACCGGGGCGAAGGCTACACCTTC
size: NA; D: TRBD2; length: 15; J: TRBJ2-5; V: TRBV28; CDR3: CASSEWTSEQETQYF; DNA: TGTGCCAGCAGTGAATGGACTAGCGAGCAAGAGACCCAGTACTTC
size: NA; D: NA; length: 15; J: TRBJ2-1; V: TRBV20-1; CDR3: CSAHIRSSQGNEQFF; DNA: TGCAGTGCCCACATACGCTCCTCCCAGGGCAATGAGCAGTTCTTC